Below, one T cell receptor beta chain is given with its context. This entry belongs to a study of blood T cell repertoires in COVID-19. Per the study methods: Estimation of nucleated cell counts was performed using reference gene primer amplification. Sequencing used immunoSEQ multiplex PCR; TCRdb keeps in-frame clones, though not all of them. V, J and clone size were drawn from that table, and D and trimming were deduced from the DNA. The sample lists roughly 40,000 clones; around 77% were seen once. Germline V gives CDR1 GTSNPN, CDR2 SVGIG (reference sequence). V shed 3 bases, J shed 1 base, and the junction held 7 bases outside the gene matches. The CDR3 runs to 15 residues.

The chain links TRBV30 to TRBJ1-1; 8 positions match TRBD1. The clonotype comes from a woman older than 75 with acute or convalescent COVID-19. Sequenced: peripheral blood. The CDR3: CAWSPGGAGNTEAFF. The CDR3 DNA follows: TGTGCCTGGAGCCCAGGGGGCGCAGGGAACACTGAAGCTTTCTTT. Combining the CDR3 with reference TRBV30 and TRBJ1-1 gives the whole variable domain SQTIHQWPATLVQPVGSPLSLECTVEGTSNPNLYWYRQAAGRGLQLLFYSVGIGQISSEVPQNLSASRPQDRQFILSSKKLLLSDSGFYLCAWSPGGAGNTEAFFGQGTRLTVV.